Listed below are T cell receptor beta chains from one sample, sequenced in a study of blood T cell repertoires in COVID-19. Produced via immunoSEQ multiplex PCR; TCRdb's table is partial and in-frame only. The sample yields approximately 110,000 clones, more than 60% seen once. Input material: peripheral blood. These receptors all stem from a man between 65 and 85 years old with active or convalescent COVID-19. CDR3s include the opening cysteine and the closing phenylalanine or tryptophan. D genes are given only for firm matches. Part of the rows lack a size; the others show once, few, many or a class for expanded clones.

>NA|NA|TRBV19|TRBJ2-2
TGTGCCAGTAGTGGACAGCCGAACACCGGGGAGCTGTTTTTT
CASSGQPNTGELFF
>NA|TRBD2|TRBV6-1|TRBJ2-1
TGTGCCAGCAGTGGGCAGGGTAGCGGGAGGATCTACAATGAGCAGTTCTTC
CASSGQGSGRIYNEQFF
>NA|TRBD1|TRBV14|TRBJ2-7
TGTGCCAGCAGCGAGGACAGGAACTCCTACGAGCAGTACTTC
CASSEDRNSYEQYF
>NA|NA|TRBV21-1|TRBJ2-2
TGTGCCAGCAGCACGAGCGGGAGGGAGCCCGGGGAGCTGTTTTTT
CASSTSGREPGELFF
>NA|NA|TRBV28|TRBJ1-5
TGTGCCAGCAGTTTAGGCGGGGGCAATCAGCCCCAGCATTTT
CASSLGGGNQPQHF
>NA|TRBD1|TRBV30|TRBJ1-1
TGTGCCTGGGAACCGGGACAGACTCTGAACACTGAAGCTTTCTTT
CAWEPGQTLNTEAFF
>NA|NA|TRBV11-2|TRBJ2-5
TGTGCCAGCAGCTCCGGGACAAAAGAGACCCAGTACTTC
CASSSGTKETQYF
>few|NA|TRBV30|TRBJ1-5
TGTGCCTGGAGTGAAGGGGGTAGCAATCAGCCCCAGCATTTT
CAWSEGGSNQPQHF
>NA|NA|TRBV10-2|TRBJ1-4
TGCGCCAGCAGTGAGTTCGGCGGGCTAGGGGAAAAACTGTTTTTT
CASSEFGGLGEKLFF
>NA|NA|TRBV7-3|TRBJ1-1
TGTGCCAGCAGCTTTCAGGGGAACACTGAAGCTTTCTTT
CASSFQGNTEAFF
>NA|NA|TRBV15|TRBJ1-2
TGTGCCACATACAGGGATGGAGACTATGGCTACACCTTC
CATYRDGDYGYTF
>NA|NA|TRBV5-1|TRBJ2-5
TGCGCCAGCAGCTTGATGGGACATCAAGAGACCCAGTACTTC
CASSLMGHQETQYF
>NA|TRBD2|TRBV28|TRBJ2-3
TGTGCCAGCAGCCGGGACTACAGCACAGATACGCAGTATTTT
CASSRDYSTDTQYF
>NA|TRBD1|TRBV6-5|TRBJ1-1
TGTGCCAGCCCTCAGGGGGCAGCTACTGAAGCTTTCTTT
CASPQGAATEAFF
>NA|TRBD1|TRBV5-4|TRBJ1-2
TGTGCCAGCAGGGCCCGGGACAGGGCAAACTATGGCTACACCTTC
CASRARDRANYGYTF
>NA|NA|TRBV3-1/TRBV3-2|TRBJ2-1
TGTGCCAGCAGCCATCGTCCCAATGAGCAGTTCTTC
CASSHRPNEQFF
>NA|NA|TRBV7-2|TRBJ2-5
TGTGCCAGCAGCTTAAATCGAGAGACCCAGTACTTC
CASSLNRETQYF
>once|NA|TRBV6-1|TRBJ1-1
TGTGCCAGCACCCTCGACAGGAACACTGAAGCTTTCTTT
CASTLDRNTEAFF
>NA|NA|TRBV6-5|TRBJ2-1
TGTGCCAGCACAGGGTACAATGAGCAGTTCTTC
CASTGYNEQFF
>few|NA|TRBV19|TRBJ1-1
TGTGCCAGTATCAGTAATCGGAACAGGGTGAACGCTGAAGCTTTCTTT
CASISNRNRVNAEAFF
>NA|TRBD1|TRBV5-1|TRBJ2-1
TGCGCCAGCAGCCGTCAGACAGGGGGCTCCTACAATGAGCAGTTCTTC
CASSRQTGGSYNEQFF
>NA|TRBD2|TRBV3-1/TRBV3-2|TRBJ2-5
TGTGCCAGCAGCCCCAAGAGACTAGCGGGGACCGAGACCCAGTACTTC
CASSPKRLAGTETQYF
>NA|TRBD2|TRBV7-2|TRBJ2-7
TGTGCCAGCAGGTCTCGGCGGGAGCCATCCTACGAGCAGTACTTC
CASRSRREPSYEQYF
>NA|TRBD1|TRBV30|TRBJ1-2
TGTGCCTGGAGTGACGACAGGGGGGCTAGCTACACCTTC
CAWSDDRGASYTF
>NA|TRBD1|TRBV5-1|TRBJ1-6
TGCGCCAGCAGCCACGGGACAGCAGATAATTCACCCCTCCACTTT
CASSHGTADNSPLHF
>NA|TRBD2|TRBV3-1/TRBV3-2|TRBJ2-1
TGTGCCAGCAGCCAAGGGGGGGTACGGGAGGCGACTGTAAAGTTCTTC
CASSQGGVREATVKFF
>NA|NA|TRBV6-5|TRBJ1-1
TGTGCCAGCCGGACCGAGAGGGACACTGAAGCTTTCTTT
CASRTERDTEAFF
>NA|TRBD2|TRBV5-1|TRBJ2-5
TGCGCCAGCAGCCATGGGACTAACCAAGAGACCCAGTACTTC
CASSHGTNQETQYF
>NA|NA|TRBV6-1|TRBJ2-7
TGTGCCAGCAGTGAATCGGGACTGCACTACGAGCAGTACTTC
CASSESGLHYEQYF
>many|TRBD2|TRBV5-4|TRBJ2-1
TGTGCCAGCAGCTTCACCGGGACTAGCGGGAGTTACAATGAGCAGTTCTTC
CASSFTGTSGSYNEQFF
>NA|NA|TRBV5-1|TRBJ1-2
TGCGCCAGCAGCTTGCTCCCGGTTTCTAACTATGGCTACACCTTC
CASSLLPVSNYGYTF
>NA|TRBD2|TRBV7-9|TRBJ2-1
TGTGCCAGCAGCTTAAACCTGGGACTAGCGTACAATGAGCAGTTCTTC
CASSLNLGLAYNEQFF
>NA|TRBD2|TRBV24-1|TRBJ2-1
TGTGCCACCAGTGACGGAGCGGGAGTCCACAATGAGCAGTTCTTC
CATSDGAGVHNEQFF
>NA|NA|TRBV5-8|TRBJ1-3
TGTGCCAGCAACCGGGAAGGAAACACCATATATTTT
CASNREGNTIYF
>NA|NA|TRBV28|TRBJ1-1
TGTGCCAGCAGTTTAGGGACACGGGGAACTGAAGCTTTCTTT
CASSLGTRGTEAFF
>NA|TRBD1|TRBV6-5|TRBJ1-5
TGTGCCAGCAGTTTTGGGACAGGGGGGCATCAGCCCCAGCATTTT
CASSFGTGGHQPQHF
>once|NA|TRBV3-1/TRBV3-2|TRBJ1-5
TGTGCCAGCAGCCAATCTGGAGGGTTGCCAGAGAGCAATCAGCCCCAGCATTTT
CASSQSGGLPESNQPQHF
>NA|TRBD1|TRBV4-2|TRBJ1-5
TGTGCCAGCAGCAAGACAGGGGTCGGAGAGCCCCAGCATTTT
CASSKTGVGEPQHF
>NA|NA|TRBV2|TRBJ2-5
TGTGCCAGCTCATGGGGGCTCGGGGAGACCCAGTACTTC
CASSWGLGETQYF
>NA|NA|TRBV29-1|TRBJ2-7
TGCAGCGTTGAAGGCAGTTCCTACGAGCAGTACTTC
CSVEGSSYEQYF
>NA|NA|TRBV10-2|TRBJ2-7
TGCGCCAGCGGGGGCACCAAATCCTACGAGCAGTACTTC
CASGGTKSYEQYF
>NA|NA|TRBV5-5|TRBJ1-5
TGTGCCAGCAGCCTCCGGGATACCTACTTCGGAAATCAGCCCCAGCATTTT
CASSLRDTYFGNQPQHF
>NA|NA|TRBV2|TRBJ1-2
TGTGCCAGCAGTGAGGCCCAGCGGCCGGGAGGGGGCTACACCTTC
CASSEAQRPGGGYTF
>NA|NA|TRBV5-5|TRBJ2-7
TGTGCCAGCAGCAGATCCATGGACGGAAGGGGGTACGAGCAGTACTTC
CASSRSMDGRGYEQYF
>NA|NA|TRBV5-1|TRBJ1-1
TGCGCCAGCAGCTGGGGACACGGAGCTGACACTGAAGCTTTCTTT
CASSWGHGADTEAFF
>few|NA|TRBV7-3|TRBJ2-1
TGTGCCAGCAGCGCGACTATTAACAATGAGCAGTTCTTC
CASSATINNEQFF